The 10 T cell receptor beta chains below come from one sample, sequenced in a study of Ad26.COV2.S vaccination and SARS-CoV-2 variants. The protocol was immunoSEQ multiplex PCR, while the TCRdb copy is restricted to in-frame clones and leaves out a portion. Of a few hundred thousand clones in the sample, around 89% are singletons; the top ten hold about 4%. Treatment specified: some 20 received Ad26.COV2.S at low or high dose, single or two shots; about 5 received placebo; per-sample allocation not given. Samples analyzed were those drawn on day 63 after the first vaccine or placebo injection. Specimen: peripheral blood, collected in a trial of Ad26.COV2.S vaccine versus placebo. All receptors derive from a person between 18 and 65 years old who received the Ad26.COV2.S COVID-19 vaccine or a placebo.

This clone was observed a handful of times. The V call is TRBV6-2 or TRBV6-3, the J call TRBJ2-2; D call uncertain. The CDR3 sequence is 13 residues long. The germline CDR1 and CDR2 sequences are MNHEY and SVGEGT. V lost 4 bases and J lost 6, with 9 bases in between. DNA of the CDR3: TGTGCCAGCAGTTCGAGCCCCCCCGGGGAGCTGTTTTTT. It encodes CASSSSPPGELFF.

This clone was seen once. This chain links TRBV29-1 with TRBJ1-1, with 7 bases identical to TRBD1. Germline CDR1 SQVTM, CDR2 ANQGSEA. The V segment lost 8 bases and the J segment 3 bases; nucleotides outside the gene matches: 12. The CDR3 is 14 amino acids. The DNA for the CDR3 is TGCAGCTCTACCCACCCCCAGGGGGACACTGAAGCTTTCTTT. Amino acid sequence: CSSTHPQGDTEAFF. The full variable domain, its missing parts supplied by reference TRBV29-1 and TRBJ1-1, is SAVISQKPSRDICQRGTSLTIQCQVDSQVTMMFWYRQQPGQSLTLIATANQGSEATYESGFVIDKFPISRPNLTFSTLTVSNMSPEDSSIYLCSSTHPQGDTEAFFGQGTRLTVV.

This clone was counted at least ten times. The V gene is TRBV4-2, the J gene TRBJ2-6; D might be TRBD1 (5 bases). Germline loops: CDR1 LGHNA, CDR2 YNFKEQ. The CDR3 has 17 amino acids. V was trimmed by 2 bases and J by 0 bases, leaving 11 bases between them. The CDR3 sequence: CASSQTGTNSGANVLTF. CDR3 DNA sequence: TGTGCCAGCAGCCAAACAGGAACGAACTCTGGGGCCAACGTCCTGACTTTC.

The chain employs TRBV19 and TRBJ2-6; D is ambiguous. The CDR3 has 13 residues. From germline, CDR1 is LNHDA and CDR2 SQIVND (reference sequence). The V gene lost 4 bases and the J gene lost 3 bases, with 4 bases spanning the gap. Here the CDR3 reads CASSSSGANVLTF. Here the CDR3 DNA reads TGTGCCAGTAGTAGTAGTGGGGCCAACGTCCTGACTTTC.

This chain joins TRBV18 and TRBJ2-1; D is tentatively TRBD1 or TRBD2 (6 bases each). The V end lost 8 bases, the J end lost 3 bases, and 17 bases lay between the germline ends. CDR3 size: 15 residues. In germline, CDR1 is KGHSH, CDR2 LQKENI. The CDR3 loop reads CASLPPGAFYNEQFF. In nucleotides, the CDR3 is TGTGCCAGCCTCCCACCGGGGGCATTCTACAATGAGCAGTTCTTC.

This chain links TRBV9 with TRBJ2-1; TRBD1 agrees at 8 bases. The J segment lost 0 bases and the V segment lost 3 bases, leaving 2 bases of the junction unmatched. The CDR3 is made up of 15 amino acids. In germline, CDR1 is SGDLS, CDR2 YYNGEE. The CDR3 nucleotides are TGTGCCAGCAGCGACACAGGGGGCTCCTACAATGAGCAGTTCTTC. This encodes CASSDTGGSYNEQFF. Full variable domain (remainder filled in from reference TRBV9 and TRBJ2-1): DSGVTQTPKHLITATGQRVTLRCSPRSGDLSVYWYQQSLDQGLQFLIQYYNGEERAKGNILERFSAQQFPDLHSELNLSSLELGDSALYFCASSDTGGSYNEQFFGPGTRLTVL.

This sequence joins TRBV4-1 and TRBJ1-1; possible D gene TRBD1, 6 bases. V was pared by 5 bases and J by 0 bases, with 13 bases between. The length of the CDR3 is 15 residues. CDR1 and CDR2 (germline): MGHRA, YSYEKL. The CDR3 reads CASSSRGLMNTEAFF. CDR3 nucleotides: TGCGCCAGCAGCTCCAGGGGCCTAATGAACACTGAAGCTTTCTTT.

The rearrangement uses TRBV5-1 and TRBJ1-1; D is ambiguous. The CDR3 is 16 amino acids. V lost 0 bases and J lost 2, with 14 bases in between. Germline V CDR1 and CDR2: SGHRS, YFSETQ. For the CDR3, the DNA is TGCGCCAGCAGCTTGGTGTTCTGGGGAGGTAACACTGAAGCTTTCTTT. This sequence encodes CASSLVFWGGNTEAFF.

The chain carries TRBV30 and TRBJ2-7; 9 nucleotides match TRBD1. The germline V gene encodes CDR1 GTSNPN and CDR2 SVGIG (reference sequence). The V and J ends lost 7 bases and 4 bases, in that order; junction bases with no gene match: 5. The CDR3 has 12 residues. DNA for the CDR3: TGTGCCTCTCAAGACAGGGGGTACGAGCAGTACTTC. Translated, it gives CASQDRGYEQYF. The full variable domain, completed using reference TRBV30 and TRBJ2-7, is SQTIHQWPATLVQPVGSPLSLECTVEGTSNPNLYWYRQAAGRGLQLLFYSVGIGQISSEVPQNLSASRPQDRQFILSSKKLLLSDSGFYLCASQDRGYEQYFGPGTRLTVT.

This clone was detected only once. The genes are TRBV30 and TRBJ1-1; D is ambiguous. This CDR3 has 13 residues. Germline V gene data show CDR1 as GTSNPN and CDR2 as SVGIG (reference sequence). The V end lost 3 bases, the J end lost 0 bases, and 8 bases lay between the germline ends. The CDR3 reads CAWRLGLNTEAFF. The CDR3 bases are TGTGCCTGGAGGTTGGGATTGAACACTGAAGCTTTCTTT.